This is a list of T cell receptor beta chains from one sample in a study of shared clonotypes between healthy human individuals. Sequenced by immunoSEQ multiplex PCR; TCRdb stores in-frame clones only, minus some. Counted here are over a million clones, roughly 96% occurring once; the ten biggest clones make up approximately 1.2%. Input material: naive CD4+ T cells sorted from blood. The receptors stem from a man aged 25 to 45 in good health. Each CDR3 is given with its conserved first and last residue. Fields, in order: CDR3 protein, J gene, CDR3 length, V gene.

CDR3aa: CASSQVAGSSYNEQFF
j_gene: TRBJ2-1
len: 16
v_gene: TRBV14

CDR3aa: CANSPGQGVTDTQYF
j_gene: TRBJ2-3
len: 15
v_gene: TRBV28

CDR3aa: CASSPRTGGYEQYF
j_gene: TRBJ2-7
len: 14
v_gene: TRBV18

CDR3aa: CASSLVGGLNTEAFF
j_gene: TRBJ1-1
len: 15
v_gene: TRBV5-5

CDR3aa: CAISESGEETQYF
j_gene: TRBJ2-5
len: 13
v_gene: TRBV10-3

CDR3aa: CASSKRDRAGNTIYF
j_gene: TRBJ1-3
len: 15
v_gene: TRBV21-1

CDR3aa: CASSLGSGGGTDTQYF
j_gene: TRBJ2-3
len: 16
v_gene: TRBV5-4

CDR3aa: CASSFDRESSYEQYF
j_gene: TRBJ2-7
len: 15
v_gene: TRBV6-6

CDR3aa: CASSPGLASRGTWSNYEQYF
j_gene: TRBJ2-7
len: 20
v_gene: TRBV9

CDR3aa: CASSGTSLTDTQYF
j_gene: TRBJ2-3
len: 14
v_gene: TRBV10-1

CDR3aa: CASSPRLGRGPGNTIYF
j_gene: TRBJ1-3
len: 17
v_gene: TRBV11-3

CDR3aa: CASSLLRVYGYTF
j_gene: TRBJ1-2
len: 13
v_gene: TRBV28

CDR3aa: CASSGTGVIFSPLHF
j_gene: TRBJ1-6
len: 15
v_gene: TRBV6-5

CDR3aa: CAISEQGSEAFF
j_gene: TRBJ1-1
len: 12
v_gene: TRBV10-3

CDR3aa: CASKYSGSVYEQYF
j_gene: TRBJ2-7
len: 14
v_gene: TRBV6-5

CDR3aa: CASRKQGRNEKLFF
j_gene: TRBJ1-4
len: 14
v_gene: TRBV5-1

CDR3aa: CASSSHRSGANVLTF
j_gene: TRBJ2-6
len: 15
v_gene: TRBV5-1